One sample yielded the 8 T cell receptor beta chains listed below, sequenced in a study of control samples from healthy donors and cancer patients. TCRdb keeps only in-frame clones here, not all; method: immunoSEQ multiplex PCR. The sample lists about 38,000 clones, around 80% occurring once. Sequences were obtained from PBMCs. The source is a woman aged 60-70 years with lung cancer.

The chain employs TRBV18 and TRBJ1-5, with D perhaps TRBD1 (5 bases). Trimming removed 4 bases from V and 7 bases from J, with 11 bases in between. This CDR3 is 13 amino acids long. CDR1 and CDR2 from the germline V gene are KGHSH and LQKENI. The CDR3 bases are TGTGCCAGCTCACTACTGGACAAACAGCCCCAGCATTTT. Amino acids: CASSLLDKQPQHF.

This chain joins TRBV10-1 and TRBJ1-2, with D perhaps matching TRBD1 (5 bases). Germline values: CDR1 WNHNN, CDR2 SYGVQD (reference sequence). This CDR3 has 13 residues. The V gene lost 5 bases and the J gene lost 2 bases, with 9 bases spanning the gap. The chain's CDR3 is CASSPGGNYGYTF. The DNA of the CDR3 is TGCGCCAGCAGTCCCGGGGGGAACTATGGCTACACCTTC.

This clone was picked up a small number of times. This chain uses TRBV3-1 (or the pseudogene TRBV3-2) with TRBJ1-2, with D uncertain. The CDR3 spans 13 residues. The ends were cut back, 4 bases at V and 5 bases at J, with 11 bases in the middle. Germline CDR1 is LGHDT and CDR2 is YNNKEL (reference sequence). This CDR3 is CASSPLEAYGYTF. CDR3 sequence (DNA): TGTGCCAGCAGCCCACTGGAGGCATATGGCTACACCTTC.

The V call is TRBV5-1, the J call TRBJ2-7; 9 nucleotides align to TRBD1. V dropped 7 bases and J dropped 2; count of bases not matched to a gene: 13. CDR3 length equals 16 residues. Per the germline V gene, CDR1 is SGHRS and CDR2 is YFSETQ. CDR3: CASQRTPGQGAYEQYF. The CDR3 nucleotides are TGCGCCAGCCAGCGGACCCCGGGACAGGGCGCCTACGAGCAGTACTTC.

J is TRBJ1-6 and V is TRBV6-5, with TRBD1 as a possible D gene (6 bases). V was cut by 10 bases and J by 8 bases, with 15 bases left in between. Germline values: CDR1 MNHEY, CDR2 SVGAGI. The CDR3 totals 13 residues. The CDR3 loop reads CATHRERHSPLHF. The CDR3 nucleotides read TGTGCCACCCACAGGGAAAGGCATTCACCCCTCCACTTT.

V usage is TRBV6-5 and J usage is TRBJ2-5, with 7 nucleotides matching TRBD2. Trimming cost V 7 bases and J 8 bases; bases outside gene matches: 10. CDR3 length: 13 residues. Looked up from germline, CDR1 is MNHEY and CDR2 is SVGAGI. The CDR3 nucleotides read TGTGCCAGCACCAAAAGCGGGGCTGGAACCCAGTACTTC. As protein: CASTKSGAGTQYF.

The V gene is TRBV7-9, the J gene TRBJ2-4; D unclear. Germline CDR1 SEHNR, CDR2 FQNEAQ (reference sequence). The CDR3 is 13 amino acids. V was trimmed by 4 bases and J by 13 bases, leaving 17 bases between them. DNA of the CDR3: TGTGCCAGCAGCTCCTCGGCAGGCCGGGTCCAGTACTTC. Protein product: CASSSSAGRVQYF.

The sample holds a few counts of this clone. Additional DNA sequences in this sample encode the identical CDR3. CDR3 DNA: TGTGCCAGCAGCTTAGATCAAGAGACCCAGTACTTC. Residues: CASSLDQETQYF. The chain has TRBV27 and TRBJ2-5; D remains unclear. Trimming removed 6 bases from V and 2 bases from J, with 7 bases in between. This CDR3 is 12 amino acids long. The germline V gene encodes CDR1 MNHEY and CDR2 SMNVEV (reference sequence).